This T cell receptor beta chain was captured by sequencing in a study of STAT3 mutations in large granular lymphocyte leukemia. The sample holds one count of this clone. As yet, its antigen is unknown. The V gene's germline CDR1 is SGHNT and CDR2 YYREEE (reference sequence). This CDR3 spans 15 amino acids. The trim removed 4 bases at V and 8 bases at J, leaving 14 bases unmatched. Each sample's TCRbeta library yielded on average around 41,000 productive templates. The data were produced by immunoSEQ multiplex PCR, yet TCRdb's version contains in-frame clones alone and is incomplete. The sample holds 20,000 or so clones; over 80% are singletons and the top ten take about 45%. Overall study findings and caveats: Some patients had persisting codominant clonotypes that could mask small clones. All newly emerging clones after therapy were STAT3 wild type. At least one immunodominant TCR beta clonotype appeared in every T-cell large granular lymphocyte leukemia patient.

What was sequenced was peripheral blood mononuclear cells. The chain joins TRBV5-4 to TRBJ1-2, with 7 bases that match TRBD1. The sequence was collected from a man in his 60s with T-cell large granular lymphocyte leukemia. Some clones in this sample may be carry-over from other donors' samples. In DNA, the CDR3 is TGTGCCAGCAGCGCGGGACAGACTCTAATGAGGGGCTACACCTTC. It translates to CASSAGQTLMRGYTF.